These T cell receptor beta chains were read from a single sample in a study of control samples from healthy donors and cancer patients. Measured with immunoSEQ multiplex PCR; TCRdb has only the in-frame clones, and not every one. Of some 87,000 clones listed, more than 65% are singletons. What was sequenced was PBMCs. These receptors were collected from a man between 60 and 70 years old with head and neck cancer. Both conserved end residues are part of each CDR3. Fields, in order: J gene, clone size, D gene, V gene, CDR3 DNA, CDR3 protein. D genes are given only for firm matches. Expanded clones are given a class, and other clones once, few, many or no size at all.

TRBJ1-1,NA,NA,TRBV18,TGTGCCAGCTCACCACTGACTAACCGGGACGGGAACACTGAAGCTTTCTTT,CASSPLTNRDGNTEAFF
TRBJ2-1,NA,NA,TRBV2,TGTGCCAGCAGTGGGGGACACTACAATGAGCAGTTCTTC,CASSGGHYNEQFF
TRBJ1-1,once,NA,TRBV4-2,TGTGCCAGCAGCCAGACCGGATACTGGGGGGCAGGCACTGAAGCTTTCTTT,CASSQTGYWGAGTEAFF
TRBJ2-1,NA,TRBD1,TRBV15,TGTGCCACCAGCAGAGTCGGGACAGGGGGCTGGAATGAGCAGTTCTTC,CATSRVGTGGWNEQFF
TRBJ2-5,NA,NA,TRBV30,TGTGCCTGGAAGGGGCCCCCGGGGGACACTCGCGGGGAGACCCAGTACTTC,CAWKGPPGDTRGETQYF
TRBJ1-5,NA,NA,TRBV30,TGTGCCTGGAGTGTACAGGTTGGCCAGCCCCAGCATTTT,CAWSVQVGQPQHF
TRBJ2-3,NA,TRBD2,TRBV2,TGTGCCAGCAGTGAAAGTCTAGCGGGCCGGATCACAGATACGCAGTATTTT,CASSESLAGRITDTQYF
TRBJ2-1,NA,NA,TRBV2,TGTGCCAGCAGTGAAGGACTATGGCGGTTTTCCTACAATGAGCAGTTCTTC,CASSEGLWRFSYNEQFF
TRBJ1-2,once,TRBD1,TRBV11-2,TGTGCCAGCAGCAAACGGACAGGGGGCCTCGGCTACACCTTC,CASSKRTGGLGYTF
TRBJ1-4,once,NA,TRBV2,TGTGCCAGCAAGAACAGGGTGCACGCAGTTCGGGAAAAACTGTTTTTT,CASKNRVHAVREKLFF
TRBJ1-2,NA,TRBD1,TRBV15,TGTGCCACCAGCAGAACAGGGGCTGTTGACTATGGCTACACCTTC,CATSRTGAVDYGYTF
TRBJ2-7,NA,TRBD1,TRBV9,TGTGCCAGCAGCCCCCGGACAGGGTATAACTACGAGCAGTACTTC,CASSPRTGYNYEQYF
TRBJ2-7,NA,TRBD2,TRBV6-5,TGTGCCAGCGGTAGACTAGCGGACTACGAGCAGTACTTC,CASGRLADYEQYF
TRBJ1-2,NA,NA,TRBV6-5,TGTGCCAGCAGTCCCCAGGACGGGAACTATGGCTACACCTTC,CASSPQDGNYGYTF
TRBJ1-1,once,NA,TRBV18,TGTGCCAGCTCAACCTCGAGCGGCGAAGCTTTCTTT,CASSTSSGEAFF
TRBJ1-3,once,NA,TRBV30,TGTGCCTGGAGCCTAGATGGAAACACCATATATTTT,CAWSLDGNTIYF
TRBJ2-7,NA,NA,TRBV6-6,TGTGCCAGCAGTTTTCCCCGGGACACCGACGAGCAGTACTTC,CASSFPRDTDEQYF
TRBJ1-3,NA,NA,TRBV18,TGTGCCAGCTCACCAAGGGACGGAAACACCATATATTTT,CASSPRDGNTIYF
TRBJ2-7,NA,TRBD1,TRBV10-3,TGTGCCACAACGCGCGGGACAGGGTCCTACGAGCAGTACTTC,CATTRGTGSYEQYF
TRBJ1-5,NA,NA,TRBV28,TGTGCCAGCAGTTTTCGGCAGGGGCCCCTCCTGAGTCAGCCCCAGCATTTT,CASSFRQGPLLSQPQHF
TRBJ2-5,NA,NA,TRBV5-1,TGCGCCAGCAGCTCCACAGGGACGCAAGAGACCCAGTACTTC,CASSSTGTQETQYF
TRBJ2-7,few,TRBD1,TRBV6-5,TGTGCCAGCAGTTACTCCAGGACAGGGGCCTACGAGCAGTACTTC,CASSYSRTGAYEQYF
TRBJ1-5,NA,NA,TRBV6-5,TGTGCCAGCACTCCCGGGGGCCAGAACAATCAGCCCCAGCATTTT,CASTPGGQNNQPQHF
TRBJ2-7,NA,NA,TRBV10-1,TGCGCCAGCAGCGGGCTGGGCAGCTACGAGCAGTACTTC,CASSGLGSYEQYF
TRBJ1-1,NA,TRBD1,TRBV14,TGTGCCAGCAGCCCCTGGACAGGGGCGAACACTGAAGCTTTCTTT,CASSPWTGANTEAFF
TRBJ2-7,NA,TRBD2,TRBV2,TGTGCCAGCAGTGGACTAGCGGGAGCATACTACGAGCAGTACTTC,CASSGLAGAYYEQYF
TRBJ1-1,NA,NA,TRBV27,TGTGCCAGCAGTTTATACCCCATGGGCGGCACTGAAGCTTTCTTT,CASSLYPMGGTEAFF
TRBJ1-1,NA,NA,TRBV19,TGTGCCAGTAGTTCGATACAGGGTTACACTGAAGCTTTCTTT,CASSSIQGYTEAFF
TRBJ2-2,NA,TRBD2,TRBV25-1,TGTGCCAGCAGTGATGTGGGAGGGCGCACCGGGGAGCTGTTTTTT,CASSDVGGRTGELFF
TRBJ2-4,NA,NA,TRBV28,TGTGCCAGCAGTTTGCAAGGGGCGAACATTCAGTACTTC,CASSLQGANIQYF
TRBJ2-7,few,TRBD1,TRBV20-1,TGCAGTGCTAGTGCCACAGGGGACGAGCAGTACTTC,CSASATGDEQYF
TRBJ1-4,NA,NA,TRBV18,TGTGCCAGCTCACCTAGAGCGGGGACTGGTGAAAAACTGTTTTTT,CASSPRAGTGEKLFF
TRBJ1-2,once,TRBD1,TRBV6-5,TGTGCCAGCAGTTCCCTACGGACAGGGGTTGGCTACACCTTC,CASSSLRTGVGYTF
TRBJ1-2,NA,TRBD1,TRBV2,TGTGCCAGCAGTGCTGACAGGGTTGACTATGGCTACACCTTC,CASSADRVDYGYTF
TRBJ1-2,NA,NA,TRBV11-2,TGTGCCAGCAGCCTTTCTACAGGGAACTATGGCTACACCTTC,CASSLSTGNYGYTF
TRBJ2-3,NA,NA,TRBV7-9,TGTGCCAGCAGCGAAACAGATACGCAGTATTTT,CASSETDTQYF
TRBJ2-1,NA,NA,TRBV2,TGTGCCAGCAGTGAATACCAGGGCTCCTACAATGAGCAGTTCTTC,CASSEYQGSYNEQFF
TRBJ1-5,NA,NA,TRBV5-6,TGTGCCAGCAGTCACAGGGGCAATCAGCCCCAGCATTTT,CASSHRGNQPQHF
TRBJ1-2,few,TRBD1,TRBV2,TGTGCCAGCACTGGGACAGCCCGTCGGGGCTACACCTTC,CASTGTARRGYTF
TRBJ1-2,once,TRBD1,TRBV12-3/TRBV12-4,TGTGCCAGCACCCGGGGACAGGCGACCTACACCTTC,CASTRGQATYTF
TRBJ2-3,NA,NA,TRBV4-1,TGCGCCAGCAGCCAATTCCAGGTCACAGATACGCAGTATTTT,CASSQFQVTDTQYF
TRBJ2-1,NA,NA,TRBV7-2,TGTGCCAGCAGCCCCAGACAGGGCGGAGCGGGAGTGGACAATGAGCAGTTCTTC,CASSPRQGGAGVDNEQFF
TRBJ2-2,NA,TRBD1,TRBV4-1,TGCGCCAGCAGCCAAGAGCGGACAGGGGGCTGGGTGGCCGGGGAGCTGTTTTTT,CASSQERTGGWVAGELFF
TRBJ2-7,NA,NA,TRBV10-3,TGTGCCATCAGTGAGCCGGACTCCTACGAGCAGTACTTC,CAISEPDSYEQYF
TRBJ1-4,once,NA,TRBV5-1,TGCGCCAGCAGCACGCAAGGGAGTCCTAATGAAAAACTGTTTTTT,CASSTQGSPNEKLFF
TRBJ2-5,once,TRBD1,TRBV13,TGTGCCAGCAGCTTATCTGCAGGGCAGGGGGCGGCCCAGTACTTC,CASSLSAGQGAAQYF
TRBJ2-2,NA,TRBD1,TRBV6-6,TGTGCCAGCAGTTACCCTTGGGCAGGGGGCACCGGGGAGCTGTTTTTT,CASSYPWAGGTGELFF
TRBJ2-7,NA,NA,TRBV5-1,TGCGCCAGCAGCTTCGGGGGTTACGAGCAGTACTTC,CASSFGGYEQYF
TRBJ1-2,few,NA,TRBV6-5,TGTGCCAGCAGTTACGGGGGGACCCTGGGACTCTATGGCTACACCTTC,CASSYGGTLGLYGYTF
TRBJ2-1,once,NA,TRBV27,TGTGCCAGCAGTATACTTACAGGGCCCACATTAAATGAGCAGTTCTTC,CASSILTGPTLNEQFF
TRBJ1-1,NA,NA,TRBV6-6,TGTGCCAGCAGTTACTCGAAGACAGGCGAAGCTTTCTTT,CASSYSKTGEAFF
TRBJ2-4,NA,NA,TRBV2,TGTGCCAGTCAGACAGAAGGCATTCAGTACTTC,CASQTEGIQYF
TRBJ1-5,NA,NA,TRBV28,TGTGCCAGCACCTCAGTGATACGGAGGGGGGGCAATCAGCCCCAGCATTTT,CASTSVIRRGGNQPQHF
TRBJ2-7,NA,TRBD2,TRBV27,TGTGCCAGCAGTCTTCGTTTTGGACTAGCGGGAGGCGAGCAGTACTTC,CASSLRFGLAGGEQYF
TRBJ2-5,few,NA,TRBV12-3/TRBV12-4,TGTGCCAGCAGTTGGACAGTCCAAGAGACCCAGTACTTC,CASSWTVQETQYF
TRBJ1-1,NA,NA,TRBV10-2,TGCGCCAGCAGTGAACATACGAACACTGAAGCTTTCTTT,CASSEHTNTEAFF
TRBJ2-1,NA,NA,TRBV5-1,TGCGCCAGCAGCTTTAACTCCTACAATGAGCAGTTCTTC,CASSFNSYNEQFF
TRBJ2-7,NA,NA,TRBV2,TGTGCCAGCAGTGCCCTAGGGTCCTACGAGCAGTACTTC,CASSALGSYEQYF
TRBJ1-3,NA,NA,TRBV6-1,TGTGCCAGCAGTGAGGCCCAAGAAGGGCTTGGAAACACCATATATTTT,CASSEAQEGLGNTIYF
TRBJ1-2,NA,NA,TRBV27,TGTGCCAGCAGTCCCCGGGGTTGGGGAGGGTATGGCTACACCTTC,CASSPRGWGGYGYTF